The 9 T cell receptor beta chains listed next were all sequenced from one sample in a study of blood T cell repertoires in COVID-19. Assay used: immunoSEQ multiplex PCR; TCRdb lists only in-frame clones, some missing. The sample shows approximately 94,000 clones, 80% to 90% of them seen only once. The sequenced sample was peripheral blood. These receptor sequences come from a man between 60 and 70 years old with acute or convalescent COVID-19.

The rearrangement joins TRBV18 to TRBJ1-2, with a tentative D call TRBD1 (5 bases). In germline, CDR1 is KGHSH, CDR2 LQKENI. The CDR3 runs 13 residues. The ends were cut back, 3 bases at V and 4 bases at J, with 9 bases in the middle. The CDR3 bases are TGTGCCAGCTCACCGCCTAGGGGCTATGGCTACACCTTC. Encoded protein: CASSPPRGYGYTF.

The chain links TRBV7-2 to TRBJ1-2; 8 nucleotides agree with TRBD1. CDR3 size: 14 residues. V lost 2 bases, J lost 7 bases, and 6 bases stayed unmatched. CDR1 and CDR2 from the germline V gene are SGHTA and FQGNSA. The chain's CDR3 is CASSLTRDRPGYTF. For the CDR3, the DNA is TGTGCCAGCAGCTTAACCCGGGACAGGCCTGGCTACACCTTC.

V usage is TRBV11-2 and J usage is TRBJ2-2, with a possible D match to TRBD1 (5 bases). V was trimmed by 2 bases and J by 5 bases, leaving 6 bases between them. Germline CDR1 and CDR2: SGHAT and FQNNGV. The CDR3 covers 13 residues. DNA for the CDR3: TGTGCCAGCAGCTTAAGGGGTACCGGGGAGCTGTTTTTT. Protein product: CASSLRGTGELFF.

This clone has more than one count but fewer than ten. This rearrangement joins TRBV7-9 to TRBJ1-2; 8 nucleotides agree with TRBD1. CDR3 size: 16 residues. Unmatched junction bases numbered 10, after V lost 1 base and J lost 6 bases. In germline, CDR1 is SEHNR, CDR2 FQNEAQ (reference sequence). Here the CDR3 reads CASSLGSQAGGHGYTF. CDR3 coding DNA: TGTGCCAGCAGCTTAGGGTCGCAGGCAGGGGGCCATGGCTACACCTTC.

Note on this clone: The junction departs from germline at one end; a sequencing error may be responsible. Within the sample, other DNA sequences also encode this same CDR3. The chain combines TRBV2 with TRBJ2-5, with TRBD1 identical over 7 bases. CDR1 is SNHLY, CDR2 FYNNEI, per germline. CDR3 size: 15 residues. CDR3 amino acids: CASSGTVSYQETQYF. The CDR3 bases are TGTGCCAGCAGCGGGACAGTTTCGTACCAAGAGACTCAGTACTTC.

This clone was detected a few times. V and J are TRBV4-3 and TRBJ2-3; 8 bases line up with TRBD2. The germline gives CDR1 LGHNA, CDR2 YSLEER. The ends lost 1 base at V and 1 base at J; junction bases unmatched: 1. The CDR3 spans 15 residues. The DNA for the CDR3 is TGCGCCAGCAGCCAAGGCGGGGGGCGCACAGATACGCAGTATTTT. Encoded protein: CASSQGGGRTDTQYF.

V gene TRBV7-8 combines with J gene TRBJ2-2; 7 nucleotides align to TRBD2. Germline values: CDR1 SGHVS, CDR2 FQNEAQ. This CDR3 region has 16 residues. Losses at the gene ends were 1 base for V and 2 bases for J; bases not matched to a gene: 4. The CDR3 loop reads CASSLERGPNTGELFF. The CDR3 coding sequence is TGTGCCAGCAGCTTAGAGCGGGGACCCAACACCGGGGAGCTGTTTTTT.

J is TRBJ2-7 and V is TRBV13, with 9 bases identical to TRBD1. This CDR3 spans 16 amino acids. Germline V gene sequence: CDR1 PRHDT, CDR2 FYEKMQ (reference sequence). V trimming: 4 bases; J trimming: 5 bases; junction bases outside the gene matches: 12. CDR3 DNA: TGTGCCAGCAGCTGGACAGGGGAGAGTAAGTATGACGAGCAGTACTTC. Its protein product is CASSWTGESKYDEQYF.

About this clone itself: The sample carries other DNA sequences with the same CDR3. This chain uses TRBV3-1 (or the pseudogene TRBV3-2) with TRBJ1-2; weak D call: TRBD1 (5 bases). Germline lookup yields CDR1 LGHDT and CDR2 YNNKEL (reference sequence). The CDR3 is made up of 11 amino acids. Trimming stripped 3 bases from V and 8 bases from J, with 7 bases between. CDR3 DNA sequence: TGTGCCAGCAGCCAGGGGGGGGGCTACACCTTC. This sequence encodes CASSQGGGYTF.